These T cell receptor beta chains were read from a single sample in a study of CD8 T cells in Susac syndrome. Each CDR3 protein is one row after TCRdb ran MiXCR on the immunoSEQ multiplex PCR reads. The table records about 300,000 distinct CDR3 sequences, 75% to 90% of them present only once. Sequences were obtained from CD8+ T cells from PBMCs. These receptor sequences come from a human donor with multiple sclerosis. The CDR3 runs from the conserved cysteine through the conserved F or W.

TRBV27	TRBJ1-5	CASSFQGDYNQPQHF
TRBV20-1	TRBJ2-3	CSAGPLGKWADTQYF
TRBV9	TRBJ2-1	CASSVSGTGYNEQFF
TRBV12-3/TRBV12-4	TRBJ1-4	CASTAGQMGEKLFF
TRBV6-2/TRBV6-3	TRBJ2-5	CASSQNLGQGWDQETQYF
TRBV7-9	TRBJ1-1	CASSLVGGAGTEAFF
TRBV20-1	TRBJ2-2	CSATTGLGTGELFF
TRBV6-6	TRBJ2-2	CASSSRVDGELFF
TRBV13	TRBJ2-7	CASSLGNFHEQYF
TRBV11-1	TRBJ2-2	CASSPAGVAGGTGELFF
TRBV7-2	TRBJ2-7	CASSKGVGYEQYF
TRBV7-9	TRBJ1-6	CASSSTELGGRGSPLHF
TRBV24-1	TRBJ2-3	CATSDPRTSTDTQYF
TRBV28	TRBJ2-7	CASSLTGTGTEQYF
TRBV7-9	TRBJ2-1	CASSLEFF
TRBV12-3/TRBV12-4	TRBJ1-2	CASRSGTRVRYTF
TRBV6-5	TRBJ2-3	CASSYSWSPTDTQYF
TRBV12-3/TRBV12-4	TRBJ2-7	CASSLGTLIYEQYF
TRBV6-2/TRBV6-3	TRBJ1-2	CASSAADRDGGYTF
TRBV5-4	TRBJ1-2	CASSPTDGDYGYTF
TRBV6-1	TRBJ1-1	CASARGEAFF
TRBV19	TRBJ2-1	CASSMAGLAGVNEQFF
TRBV20-1	TRBJ1-5	CSARQGSKPQHF
TRBV5-5	TRBJ2-3	CASSEDDSVGTDTQYF
TRBV12-3/TRBV12-4	TRBJ1-5	CASSLGQALNQPQHF
TRBV6-6	TRBJ2-3	CASSYPAGPDTQYF
TRBV11-2	TRBJ2-2	CASSSRNRGNTGELFF
TRBV4-2	TRBJ2-2	CASSQAGLAATGELFF
TRBV28	TRBJ2-1	CASSRLWGNNEQFF
TRBV7-2	TRBJ1-4	CASSPNEKLFF
TRBV7-9	TRBJ1-3	CASSSGLGNTIYF
TRBV19	TRBJ1-2	CASRGVDRRSYGYTF
TRBV28	TRBJ2-5	CASQVQGSPETQYF
TRBV19	TRBJ1-2	CASSIGGDGYTF
TRBV28	TRBJ2-7	CASSLFRGYAYEQYF
TRBV30	TRBJ1-2	CAWSPVTGISYGYTF
TRBV12-3/TRBV12-4	TRBJ2-2	CASSWTSGNTGELFF
TRBV27	TRBJ2-6	CASSMRVWPGANVLTF
TRBV28	TRBJ2-2	CASSLTTGLHTGELFF
TRBV7-9	TRBJ1-5	CASSFFVSGGKNQPQHF
TRBV5-8	TRBJ1-5	CASSSVGTGFNQPQHF
TRBV7-9	TRBJ2-7	CASSLPSQDRGAYEQYF
TRBV12-5	TRBJ1-1	CASGYTGMNTEAFF
TRBV7-9	TRBJ2-1	CASSWDSYHNEQFF
TRBV7-2	TRBJ1-2	CASVHRGTYSYTF
TRBV25-1	TRBJ2-3	CASSDPGGKAGILTDTQYF
TRBV27	TRBJ2-1	CASSITGGNEQFF
TRBV20-1	TRBJ1-2	CSARAPLGLGGYTF
TRBV4-1	TRBJ2-7	CASSQDDSGPYEQYF
TRBV27	TRBJ2-2	CASSLYTNTGELFF
TRBV5-8	TRBJ1-5	CASRERAGLNQPQHF
TRBV5-4	TRBJ2-5	CASTEFLAGVQETQYF
TRBV10-3	TRBJ2-7	CAISEDGYEQYF
TRBV7-9	TRBJ2-2	CASSGTIDTGELFF
TRBV7-6	TRBJ2-7	CASSLSGDLYEQYF